Listed below are T cell receptor beta chains from one sample, sequenced in a study of shared clonotypes between healthy human individuals. Repertoires were generated with immunoSEQ multiplex PCR, while TCRdb's copy carries only in-frame clones and drops some. The sample has about 480,000 clones, 79% seen once. Sequencing used PBMCs. The receptors here all came from a woman in her forties in good health. Some clones in this sample may be carry-over from other donors' samples. Each CDR3 is given with its conserved first and last residue. A D gene is named only where the DNA matches it firmly. Not all rows give a size; the values are once, few, many and, for expanded clones, a class.

clone size: few
V gene: TRBV2
D gene: TRBD1
J gene: TRBJ2-3
CDR3 protein: CATTLPGQGTADTQYF
CDR3 DNA: TGTGCCACTACGCTCCCGGGACAGGGTACCGCAGATACGCAGTATTTT

clone size: -
V gene: TRBV12-5
D gene: TRBD1
J gene: TRBJ2-5
CDR3 protein: CASGWTPTGAAETQYF
CDR3 DNA: TGTGCTAGTGGTTGGACCCCGACAGGGGCGGCGGAGACCCAGTACTTC

clone size: -
V gene: TRBV18
D gene: -
J gene: TRBJ2-3
CDR3 protein: CASSPSTDTQYF
CDR3 DNA: TGTGCCAGCTCACCAAGCACAGATACGCAGTATTTT

clone size: -
V gene: TRBV5-1
D gene: -
J gene: TRBJ1-1
CDR3 protein: CASSLMGQGMNTEAFF
CDR3 DNA: TGCGCCAGCAGCTTGATGGGTCAGGGGATGAACACTGAAGCTTTCTTT

clone size: -
V gene: TRBV30
D gene: -
J gene: TRBJ1-1
CDR3 protein: CAWSVSLGNTEAFF
CDR3 DNA: TGTGCCTGGAGTGTTTCTTTGGGGAACACTGAAGCTTTCTTT

clone size: -
V gene: TRBV30
D gene: -
J gene: TRBJ1-5
CDR3 protein: CAWRGGRSNQPQHF
CDR3 DNA: TGTGCCTGGAGGGGGGGCAGGTCCAATCAGCCCCAGCATTTT

clone size: -
V gene: TRBV2
D gene: -
J gene: TRBJ2-6
CDR3 protein: CASSVEGANVLTF
CDR3 DNA: TGTGCCAGCTCCGTCGAGGGGGCCAACGTCCTGACTTTC

clone size: -
V gene: TRBV2
D gene: TRBD1
J gene: TRBJ1-3
CDR3 protein: CASSGVYRGSGNTIYF
CDR3 DNA: TGTGCCAGCAGTGGGGTGTACAGGGGCTCTGGAAACACCATATATTTT

clone size: -
V gene: TRBV6-1
D gene: -
J gene: TRBJ2-7
CDR3 protein: CASSEALGAHSYEQYF
CDR3 DNA: TGTGCCAGCAGTGAAGCGCTGGGGGCCCACTCCTACGAGCAGTACTTC

clone size: -
V gene: TRBV7-2
D gene: TRBD2
J gene: TRBJ2-1
CDR3 protein: CASSLIAGAGGSEQFF
CDR3 DNA: TGTGCCAGCAGCTTAATAGCGGGAGCTGGTGGGAGTGAGCAGTTCTTC

clone size: once
V gene: TRBV11-2
D gene: -
J gene: TRBJ2-5
CDR3 protein: CASSFQRVAETQYF
CDR3 DNA: TGTGCCAGCAGCTTCCAGCGGGTGGCAGAGACCCAGTACTTC

clone size: -
V gene: TRBV2
D gene: TRBD2
J gene: TRBJ2-1
CDR3 protein: CASLGLAGVYEQFF
CDR3 DNA: TGTGCCAGCCTCGGACTAGCGGGAGTCTATGAGCAGTTCTTC

clone size: -
V gene: TRBV27
D gene: -
J gene: TRBJ2-4
CDR3 protein: CASSSRDGGNIQYF
CDR3 DNA: TGTGCCAGCAGTTCCCGGGACGGGGGAAACATTCAGTACTTC

clone size: -
V gene: TRBV27
D gene: -
J gene: TRBJ2-7
CDR3 protein: CASSPRTDSYEQYF
CDR3 DNA: TGTGCCAGCAGTCCAAGGACGGACTCCTACGAGCAGTACTTC

clone size: -
V gene: TRBV28
D gene: -
J gene: TRBJ2-7
CDR3 protein: CASTFSRGVYEQYF
CDR3 DNA: TGTGCCAGCACTTTTAGTCGGGGTGTCTACGAGCAGTACTTC

clone size: -
V gene: TRBV28
D gene: -
J gene: TRBJ1-1
CDR3 protein: CASSLGQLNTEAFF
CDR3 DNA: TGTGCCAGCAGTTTAGGACAGTTGAACACTGAAGCTTTCTTT

clone size: -
V gene: TRBV5-5
D gene: -
J gene: TRBJ1-5
CDR3 protein: CASSLGLDQPQHF
CDR3 DNA: TGTGCCAGCAGCTTGGGACTAGATCAGCCCCAGCATTTT

clone size: few
V gene: TRBV5-1
D gene: -
J gene: TRBJ1-5
CDR3 protein: CASSVSSNQPQHF
CDR3 DNA: TGCGCCAGCAGCGTTTCTAGCAATCAGCCCCAGCATTTT

clone size: -
V gene: TRBV6-6
D gene: TRBD1
J gene: TRBJ2-5
CDR3 protein: CASSTGTGTQYF
CDR3 DNA: TGTGCCAGCAGTACCGGGACAGGCACCCAGTACTTC

clone size: few
V gene: TRBV19
D gene: -
J gene: TRBJ1-4
CDR3 protein: CASSRTGIAEKLFF
CDR3 DNA: TGTGCCAGTAGTCGCACGGGGATAGCCGAAAAACTGTTTTTT

clone size: -
V gene: TRBV5-6
D gene: -
J gene: TRBJ1-2
CDR3 protein: CASSLEGLNFYGYTF
CDR3 DNA: TGTGCCAGCAGCTTAGAAGGTCTGAACTTTTATGGCTACACCTTC

clone size: -
V gene: TRBV19
D gene: TRBD1
J gene: TRBJ2-1
CDR3 protein: CASSIVMGQGPSGTYNEQFF
CDR3 DNA: TGTGCCAGTAGTATAGTAATGGGACAGGGACCTAGCGGAACCTACAATGAGCAGTTCTTC

clone size: -
V gene: TRBV19
D gene: -
J gene: TRBJ1-5
CDR3 protein: CASSIGPGMRPQHF
CDR3 DNA: TGTGCCAGTAGTATAGGGCCAGGGATGAGACCCCAGCATTTT

clone size: once
V gene: TRBV5-1
D gene: -
J gene: TRBJ2-1
CDR3 protein: CASSLGPGKFF
CDR3 DNA: TGTGCCAGCAGCTTGGGCCCAGGGAAGTTCTTC

clone size: -
V gene: TRBV2
D gene: -
J gene: TRBJ1-2
CDR3 protein: CASRLNTYGYTF
CDR3 DNA: TGTGCCAGCAGGCTGAACACCTATGGCTACACCTTC

clone size: -
V gene: TRBV28
D gene: -
J gene: TRBJ1-4
CDR3 protein: CASSSPIRTEVNEKLFF
CDR3 DNA: TGTGCCAGCAGTTCACCCATACGGACAGAGGTTAATGAAAAACTGTTTTTT

clone size: -
V gene: TRBV27
D gene: -
J gene: TRBJ2-7
CDR3 protein: CASSPGTNYEQYF
CDR3 DNA: TGTGCCAGCAGCCCCGGGACAAACTACGAGCAGTACTTC

clone size: -
V gene: TRBV30
D gene: -
J gene: TRBJ1-4
CDR3 protein: CAWSHAGWALFF
CDR3 DNA: TGTGCCTGGTCCCACGCGGGGTGGGCACTGTTTTTT

clone size: -
V gene: TRBV30
D gene: -
J gene: TRBJ2-7
CDR3 protein: CACHRERLDLYEQYF
CDR3 DNA: TGTGCCTGCCACAGGGAGAGACTAGACTTGTACGAGCAGTACTTC

clone size: once
V gene: TRBV2
D gene: TRBD1
J gene: TRBJ1-4
CDR3 protein: CASSPTGTEGEKLFF
CDR3 DNA: TGTGCCAGCAGCCCTACCGGGACAGAGGGAGAAAAACTGTTTTTT

clone size: -
V gene: TRBV7-9
D gene: TRBD1
J gene: TRBJ1-1
CDR3 protein: CASSTGTGGLNTEAFF
CDR3 DNA: TGTGCCAGCAGCACCGGGACAGGGGGTTTGAACACTGAAGCTTTCTTT

clone size: -
V gene: TRBV4-2
D gene: -
J gene: TRBJ2-1
CDR3 protein: CASSQERGYPNNEQFF
CDR3 DNA: TGTGCCAGCAGCCAAGAAAGGGGGTATCCTAACAATGAGCAGTTCTTC

clone size: -
V gene: TRBV2
D gene: -
J gene: TRBJ1-1
CDR3 protein: CASSAAISTEAFF
CDR3 DNA: TGTGCCAGCAGTGCTGCTATTTCCACTGAAGCTTTCTTT

clone size: -
V gene: TRBV27
D gene: -
J gene: TRBJ2-1
CDR3 protein: CASQRQGGFYEQFF
CDR3 DNA: TGTGCCAGCCAACGACAGGGAGGTTTCTATGAGCAGTTCTTC

clone size: -
V gene: TRBV7-6
D gene: TRBD2
J gene: TRBJ2-5
CDR3 protein: CASATSGIRETQYF
CDR3 DNA: TGTGCCAGCGCTACTAGCGGGATACGAGAGACCCAGTACTTC

clone size: -
V gene: TRBV2
D gene: -
J gene: TRBJ2-2
CDR3 protein: CASSGKETGELFF
CDR3 DNA: TGTGCCAGCAGTGGAAAGGAAACCGGGGAGCTGTTTTTT

clone size: -
V gene: TRBV4-1
D gene: TRBD1
J gene: TRBJ1-2
CDR3 protein: CASSPRQGVGYTF
CDR3 DNA: TGCGCCAGCAGCCCTCGACAGGGGGTAGGCTACACCTTC

clone size: -
V gene: TRBV11-2
D gene: TRBD2
J gene: TRBJ2-3
CDR3 protein: CASSLEGLSGPFTDTQYF
CDR3 DNA: TGTGCCAGCAGCTTAGAGGGTCTTAGCGGGCCTTTCACAGATACGCAGTATTTT

clone size: many
V gene: TRBV25-1
D gene: TRBD1
J gene: TRBJ1-4
CDR3 protein: CASSQGTGGFEKLFF
CDR3 DNA: TGTGCCAGCAGTCAAGGGACAGGGGGCTTTGAAAAACTGTTTTTT

clone size: -
V gene: TRBV5-1
D gene: -
J gene: TRBJ2-7
CDR3 protein: CASTPLPGGSYEQYF
CDR3 DNA: TGCGCCAGCACTCCTCTCCCCGGAGGGTCCTACGAGCAGTACTTC

clone size: -
V gene: TRBV19
D gene: TRBD1
J gene: TRBJ1-5
CDR3 protein: CASSWDRSNQPQHF
CDR3 DNA: TGTGCCAGTAGCTGGGACAGGAGCAATCAGCCCCAGCATTTT

clone size: once
V gene: TRBV6-6
D gene: TRBD2
J gene: TRBJ2-2
CDR3 protein: CASRLLAGVNTGELFF
CDR3 DNA: TGTGCCAGCAGACTACTAGCGGGGGTGAACACCGGGGAGCTGTTTTTT

clone size: -
V gene: TRBV4-3
D gene: TRBD2
J gene: TRBJ2-1
CDR3 protein: CASSPLGGGYNEQFF
CDR3 DNA: TGCGCCAGCAGCCCCCTAGGCGGGGGTTACAATGAGCAGTTCTTC

clone size: -
V gene: TRBV7-2
D gene: -
J gene: TRBJ2-7
CDR3 protein: CASSLKALSSYEQYF
CDR3 DNA: TGTGCCAGCAGCTTAAAAGCGCTGAGCTCCTACGAGCAGTACTTC

clone size: -
V gene: TRBV4-3
D gene: -
J gene: TRBJ2-5
CDR3 protein: CASSQDLAMETQYF
CDR3 DNA: TGCGCCAGCAGCCAAGATCTAGCGATGGAGACCCAGTACTTC

clone size: -
V gene: TRBV28
D gene: TRBD2
J gene: TRBJ2-7
CDR3 protein: CASRHAPQREGRHEQYF
CDR3 DNA: TGTGCCAGCAGACATGCGCCCCAGCGGGAGGGCCGCCACGAGCAGTACTTC

clone size: -
V gene: TRBV6-1
D gene: TRBD1
J gene: TRBJ1-2
CDR3 protein: CASRLLRGSHGYTF
CDR3 DNA: TGTGCCAGCAGGCTGCTCAGGGGGAGCCATGGCTACACCTTC